The 12 T cell receptor beta chains below come from one sample, sequenced in a study of T cell responses to AZD1222 COVID-19 vaccine. Sequencing used immunoSEQ multiplex PCR; TCRdb keeps in-frame clones, though not all of them. The sample records about 84,000 clones, over 75% being singletons. The sequencing here drew on peripheral blood, taken 28 days after the second AZD1222 dose. Source of these receptors: an adult who received the AZD1222 COVID-19 vaccine.

This chain joins TRBV11-3 and TRBJ1-3; D is undetermined. The V gene lost 5 bases and the J gene lost 0 bases, with 14 bases spanning the gap. The CDR3 contains 16 residues. Germline CDR1 and CDR2: SGHNT and YENEEA. CDR3 DNA sequence: TGTGCCAGCAGCCGACGTACAGTTGCCTCTGGAAACACCATATATTTT. Its protein is CASSRRTVASGNTIYF.

In its sample, this clone was seen many times. This chain links TRBV24-1 with TRBJ1-4, with TRBD1 matching over 11 bases. This CDR3 is built from 15 residues. The V and J ends lost 4 bases and 7 bases, in that order; junction bases with no gene match: 4. Germline loops: CDR1 KGHDR, CDR2 SFDVKD. The CDR3 DNA follows: TGTGCCACCAGTGACCGGACAGGGGGCAGTGAAAAACTGTTTTTT. As protein: CATSDRTGGSEKLFF.

The table lists this clone with a few counts. This sequence joins TRBV24-1 and TRBJ2-2; 7 positions match TRBD1. Germline V gene sequence: CDR1 KGHDR, CDR2 SFDVKD. V was clipped by 4 bases and J by 5 bases; unmatched bases: 6. This CDR3 spans 15 amino acids. This CDR3 is CATSDAGTATGELFF. CDR3 nucleotides: TGTGCCACCAGTGACGCAGGGACAGCTACCGGGGAGCTGTTTTTT.

This clone has only a few counts. The rearrangement uses TRBV3-1 (or the pseudogene TRBV3-2) and TRBJ1-4, with 8 bases lining up with TRBD1. The trim removed 1 base at V and 7 bases at J, leaving 5 bases unmatched. The CDR3 contains 15 residues. Germline CDR1 reads LGHDT; CDR2 reads YNNKEL (reference sequence). CDR3 DNA sequence: TGTGCCAGCAGCCAAGGGACAGGGATTCGTGAAAAACTGTTTTTT. It is translated as CASSQGTGIREKLFF.

The chain carries TRBV6-2 or TRBV6-3 and TRBJ1-2, with D perhaps TRBD1 (5 bases). Germline V gene sequence: CDR1 MNHEY, CDR2 SVGEGT. The CDR3 consists of 14 residues. Trimming took 2 bases from V and 5 from J, leaving 12 bases between them. The CDR3 coding sequence is TGTGCCAGCAGTTACCACAGGCCCGCATATGGCTACACCTTC. Its protein is CASSYHRPAYGYTF.

The chain employs TRBV6-1 and TRBJ2-3; D not certain. The V end lost 4 bases, the J end lost 0 bases, and 14 bases lay between the germline ends. Germline assignment: CDR1 MNHNS and CDR2 SASEGT. This CDR3 spans 16 amino acids. This chain's CDR3 is CASSVRATTSTDTQYF. Here the CDR3 DNA reads TGTGCCAGCAGTGTTAGAGCGACAACTAGCACAGATACGCAGTATTTT.

V is TRBV5-4 and J is TRBJ1-2; a possible D gene is TRBD1 (6 bases). V gave up 4 bases and J gave up 7 bases, with 14 bases separating them. CDR1 is SGHNT and CDR2 is YYREEE in the germline V gene (reference sequence). There are 13 residues in the CDR3. This CDR3 is CASSLNQGFGYTF. The CDR3 region has the DNA TGTGCCAGCAGCCTCAATCAGGGGTTTGGCTACACCTTC.

This rearrangement joins TRBV6-5 to TRBJ1-1; D not certain. This CDR3 has 14 residues. V lost 8 bases and J lost 0, with 13 bases in between. CDR1 and CDR2 from the germline V gene are MNHEY and SVGAGI. Written as DNA, the CDR3 is TGTGCCAGCGCGCCGGGCAGAATGAACACTGAAGCTTTCTTT. Translating gives CASAPGRMNTEAFF.

The V gene is TRBV19, the J gene TRBJ2-7; D call uncertain. The length of the CDR3 is 14 residues. Between the trimmed V and J ends, which lost 3 bases and 2 bases, there was a span of 11 bases. Looked up from germline, CDR1 is LNHDA and CDR2 is SQIVND (reference sequence). The CDR3 spells CASSIVSGTYEQYF. The CDR3 DNA is TGTGCCAGTAGTATTGTATCAGGTACCTACGAGCAGTACTTC.

This chain uses TRBV5-5 with TRBJ1-5; the D gene is possibly TRBD1 (6 bases). Germline CDR1 and CDR2: SGHKS and YYEKEE (reference sequence). This CDR3 spans 14 amino acids. Trimming took off 2 bases at V and 3 bases at J, with 9 bases between the two ends. The DNA for the CDR3 is TGTGCCAGCAGCTTCCAGGGGAACAATCAGCCCCAGCATTTT. Translated: CASSFQGNNQPQHF.

V usage is TRBV25-1 and J usage is TRBJ2-7; 11 bases fit TRBD1. Trimming removed 10 bases from V and 4 bases from J; junction bases left unmatched: 9. Germline-derived CDR1 and CDR2 are MGHDK and SYGVNS. There are 14 residues in the CDR3. The CDR3 spells CATRQGQGAYEQYF. The CDR3 DNA reads TGTGCCACCCGACAAGGACAGGGGGCTTACGAGCAGTACTTC.

The DNA of the CDR3 is TGTGCCAGCACCGAAAGGGGACTAGCGGGAGACCGCGAGCAGTTCTTC. Its protein product is CASTERGLAGDREQFF. V usage is TRBV11-1 and J usage is TRBJ2-1; 14 bases line up with TRBD2. The germline V gene has CDR1 SGHAT and CDR2 FQDESV (reference sequence). CDR3 length: 16 residues. J lost 10 bases, V lost 7 bases, and 12 bases had no gene match.